These T cell receptor beta chains were read from a single sample in a study of T cells after yellow fever vaccination. TCRdb itself ran the 5' RACE reads through MiXCR, one entry per CDR3 protein. The sample contains about 220,000 distinct CDR3 sequences, 3% to 3.5% of which appear only once. Sequences were derived from CD4+ T cells sorted from PBMCs, sampled 10 days after the yellow fever booster vaccination. These receptors were taken from a man between 18 and 35 years old who received the YFV17D yellow fever vaccine. Each CDR3 is given with its conserved first and last residue.

j_call | v_call | cdr3_aa
TRBJ2-5 | TRBV5-4 | CASSWAKGTQYF
TRBJ2-3 | TRBV24-1 | CATSDSSSGTSTDTQYF
TRBJ2-2 | TRBV13 | CASRKRAGANTGELFF
TRBJ2-3 | TRBV20-1 | CSALPAGTDTQYF
TRBJ2-6 | TRBV11-2 | CASSTDRVAGANVLTF
TRBJ1-5 | TRBV27 | CASSSGDNYQPQHF
TRBJ2-1 | TRBV19 | CASSTRGQGLAFF
TRBJ1-2 | TRBV5-1 | CASSLAGLSLGYTF
TRBJ1-2 | TRBV6-5 | CASRTVYGYTF
TRBJ2-3 | TRBV19 | CASSFGQGLRTDTQYF
TRBJ1-1 | TRBV29-1 | CSAGSGWGMNTEAFF
TRBJ2-1 | TRBV5-1 | CASSGFLDNEQFF
TRBJ1-6 | TRBV18 | CASSGPRLDSPLHF
TRBJ2-1 | TRBV7-4 | CASSFRGGGRSSYNEQFF
TRBJ2-2 | TRBV18 | CASSPTVEAGELFF
TRBJ2-5 | TRBV7-2 | CASSFASGGQTQYF
TRBJ2-3 | TRBV7-6 | CASSLRPPSTDTQYF
TRBJ1-5 | TRBV10-3 | CAISEGQGKIAQHF
TRBJ1-5 | TRBV20-1 | CSADGQGNQPQHF
TRBJ2-3 | TRBV24-1 | CATSDWAPSNPTDTQYF